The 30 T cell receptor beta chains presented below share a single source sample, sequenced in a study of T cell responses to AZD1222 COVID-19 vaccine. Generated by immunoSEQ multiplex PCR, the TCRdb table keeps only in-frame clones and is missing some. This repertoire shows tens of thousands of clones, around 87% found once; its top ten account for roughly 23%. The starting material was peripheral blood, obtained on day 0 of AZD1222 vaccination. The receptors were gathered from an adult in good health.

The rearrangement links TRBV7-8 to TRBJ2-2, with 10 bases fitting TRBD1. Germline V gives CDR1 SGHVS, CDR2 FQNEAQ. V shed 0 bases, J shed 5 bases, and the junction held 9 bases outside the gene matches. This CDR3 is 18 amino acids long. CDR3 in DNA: TGTGCCAGCAGCTTAGCGCTGTACGGACAGGGGGGGACCGGGGAGCTGTTTTTT. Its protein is CASSLALYGQGGTGELFF.

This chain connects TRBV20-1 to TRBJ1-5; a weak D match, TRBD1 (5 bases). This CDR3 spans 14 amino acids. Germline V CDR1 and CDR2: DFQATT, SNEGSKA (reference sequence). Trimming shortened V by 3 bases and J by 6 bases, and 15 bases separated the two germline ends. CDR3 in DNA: TGCAGTGCTAGTATAGGGGAAGTTGCTCAGCCCCAGCATTTT. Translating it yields CSASIGEVAQPQHF.

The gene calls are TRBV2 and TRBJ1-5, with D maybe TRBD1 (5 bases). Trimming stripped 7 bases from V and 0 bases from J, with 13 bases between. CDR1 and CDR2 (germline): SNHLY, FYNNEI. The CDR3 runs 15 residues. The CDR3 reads CASTLTGDSNQPQHF. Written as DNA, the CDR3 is TGTGCCAGCACCTTAACGGGGGATAGCAATCAGCCCCAGCATTTT. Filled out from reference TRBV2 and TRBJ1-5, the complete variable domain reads EPEVTQTPSHQVTQMGQEVILRCVPISNHLYFYWYRQILGQKVEFLVSFYNNEISEKSEIFDDQFSVERPDGSNFTLKIRSTKLEDSAMYFCASTLTGDSNQPQHFGDGTRLSIL.

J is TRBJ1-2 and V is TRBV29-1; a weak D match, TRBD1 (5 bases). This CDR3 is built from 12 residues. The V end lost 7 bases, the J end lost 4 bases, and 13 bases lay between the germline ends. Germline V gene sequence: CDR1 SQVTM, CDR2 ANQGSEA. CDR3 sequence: CSGRDNRYGYTF. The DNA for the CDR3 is TGCAGCGGCAGGGATAACCGCTATGGCTACACCTTC.

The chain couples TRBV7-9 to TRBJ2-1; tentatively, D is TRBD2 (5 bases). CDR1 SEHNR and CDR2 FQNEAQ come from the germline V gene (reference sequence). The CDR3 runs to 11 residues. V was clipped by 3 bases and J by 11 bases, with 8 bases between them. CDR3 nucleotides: TGTGCCAGCAGCTTTGCCGGGAAGCAGTTCTTC. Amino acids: CASSFAGKQFF.

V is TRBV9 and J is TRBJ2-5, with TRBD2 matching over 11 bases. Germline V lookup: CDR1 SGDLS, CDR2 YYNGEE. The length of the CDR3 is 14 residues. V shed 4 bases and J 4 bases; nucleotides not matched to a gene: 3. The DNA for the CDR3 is TGTGCCAGCAGCCCGGGGACTAGCGGAGAGACCCAGTACTTC. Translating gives CASSPGTSGETQYF.

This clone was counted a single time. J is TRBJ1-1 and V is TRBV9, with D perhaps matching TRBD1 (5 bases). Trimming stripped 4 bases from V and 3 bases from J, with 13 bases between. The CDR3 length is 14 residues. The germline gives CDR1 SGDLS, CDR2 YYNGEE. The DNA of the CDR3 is TGTGCCAGCAGCTCTCGGGACCGAGACACTGAAGCTTTCTTT. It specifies CASSSRDRDTEAFF.

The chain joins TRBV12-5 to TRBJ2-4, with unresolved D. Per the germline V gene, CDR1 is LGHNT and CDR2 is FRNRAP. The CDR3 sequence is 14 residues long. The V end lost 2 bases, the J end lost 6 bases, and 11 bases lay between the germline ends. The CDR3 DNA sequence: TGTGCTAGTGGTTTGCCCCCTCCTGGAAACATTCAGTACTTC. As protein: CASGLPPPGNIQYF.

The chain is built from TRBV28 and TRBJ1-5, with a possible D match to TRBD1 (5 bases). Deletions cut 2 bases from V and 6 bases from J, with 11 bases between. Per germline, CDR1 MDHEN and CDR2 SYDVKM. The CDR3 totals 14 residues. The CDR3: CASSLAQEGQPQHF. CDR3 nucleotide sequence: TGTGCCAGCAGTTTAGCACAGGAGGGTCAGCCCCAGCATTTT.

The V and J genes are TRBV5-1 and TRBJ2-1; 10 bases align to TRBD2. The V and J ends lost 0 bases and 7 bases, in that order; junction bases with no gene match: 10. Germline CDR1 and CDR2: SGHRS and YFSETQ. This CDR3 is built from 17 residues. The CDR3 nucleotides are TGCGCCAGCAGCTTGGCCCCCTCTAGCGGGAGTAGGAATGAGCAGTTCTTC. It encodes CASSLAPSSGSRNEQFF.

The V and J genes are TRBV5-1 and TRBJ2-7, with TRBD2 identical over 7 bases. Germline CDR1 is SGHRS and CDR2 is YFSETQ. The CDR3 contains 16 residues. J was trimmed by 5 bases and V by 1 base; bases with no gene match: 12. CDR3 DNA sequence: TGCGCCAGCAGCTTGACCCCTTATGGGAGGGCCCACGAGCAGTACTTC. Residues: CASSLTPYGRAHEQYF.

The DNA for the CDR3 is TGTGCCAGTAGCCTGTGGTCCGGCATGAACACTGAAGCTTTCTTT. It is translated as CASSLWSGMNTEAFF. This chain links TRBV19 with TRBJ1-1; D unclear. The V end lost 6 bases, the J end lost 0 bases, and 14 bases lay between the germline ends. The CDR3 is 15 residues long. CDR1 is LNHDA and CDR2 is SQIVND in the germline V gene (reference sequence).

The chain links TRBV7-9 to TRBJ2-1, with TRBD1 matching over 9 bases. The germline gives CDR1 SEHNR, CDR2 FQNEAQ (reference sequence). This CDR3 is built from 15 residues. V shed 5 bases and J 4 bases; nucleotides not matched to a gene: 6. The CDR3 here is CASSLGQGNYNEQFF. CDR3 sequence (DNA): TGTGCCAGCAGCCTTGGACAGGGGAATTACAATGAGCAGTTCTTC. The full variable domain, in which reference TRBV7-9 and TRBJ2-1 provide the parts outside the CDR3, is DTGVSQNPRHKITKRGQNVTFRCDPISEHNRLYWYRQTLGQGPEFLTYFQNEAQLEKSRLLSDRFSAERPKGSFSTLEIQRTEQGDSAMYLCASSLGQGNYNEQFFGPGTRLTVL.

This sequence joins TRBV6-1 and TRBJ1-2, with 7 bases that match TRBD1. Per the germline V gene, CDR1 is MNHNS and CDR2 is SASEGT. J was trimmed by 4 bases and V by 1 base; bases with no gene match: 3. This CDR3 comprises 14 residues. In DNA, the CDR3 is TGTGCCAGCAGTGAAGAGGGGGCGTTCTATGGCTACACCTTC. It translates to CASSEEGAFYGYTF.

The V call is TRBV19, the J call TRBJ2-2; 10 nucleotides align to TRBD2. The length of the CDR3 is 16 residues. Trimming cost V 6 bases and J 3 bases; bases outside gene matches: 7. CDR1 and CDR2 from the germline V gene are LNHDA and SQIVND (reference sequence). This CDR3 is CASRALAGEDTGELFF. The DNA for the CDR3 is TGTGCCAGTAGGGCTCTAGCGGGAGAGGACACCGGGGAGCTGTTTTTT. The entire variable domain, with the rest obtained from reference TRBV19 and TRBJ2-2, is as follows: DGGITQSPKYLFRKEGQNVTLSCEQNLNHDAMYWYRQDPGQGLRLIYYSQIVNDFQKGDIAEGYSVSREKKESFPLTVTSAQKNPTAFYLCASRALAGEDTGELFFGEGSRLTVL.

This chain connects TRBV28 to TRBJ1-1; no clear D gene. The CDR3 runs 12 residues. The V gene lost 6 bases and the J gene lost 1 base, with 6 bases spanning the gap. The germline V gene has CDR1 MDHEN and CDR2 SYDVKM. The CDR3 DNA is TGTGCCAGCAGACCAGAGAACACTGAAGCTTTCTTT. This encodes CASRPENTEAFF.

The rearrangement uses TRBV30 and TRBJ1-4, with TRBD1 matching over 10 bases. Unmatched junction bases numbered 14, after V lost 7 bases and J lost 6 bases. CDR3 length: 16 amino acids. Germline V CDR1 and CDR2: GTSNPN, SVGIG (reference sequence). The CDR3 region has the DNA TGTGCCTTCAGCCGGGACAGGGGTCCCTCATATGAAAAACTGTTTTTT. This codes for CAFSRDRGPSYEKLFF.

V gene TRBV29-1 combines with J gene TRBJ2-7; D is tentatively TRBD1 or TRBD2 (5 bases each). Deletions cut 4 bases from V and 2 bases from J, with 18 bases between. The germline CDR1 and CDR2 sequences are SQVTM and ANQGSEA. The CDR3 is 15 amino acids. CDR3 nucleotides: TGCAGCGTTGCCCCGGGACGCCGGGGCACCTACGAGCAGTACTTC. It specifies CSVAPGRRGTYEQYF.

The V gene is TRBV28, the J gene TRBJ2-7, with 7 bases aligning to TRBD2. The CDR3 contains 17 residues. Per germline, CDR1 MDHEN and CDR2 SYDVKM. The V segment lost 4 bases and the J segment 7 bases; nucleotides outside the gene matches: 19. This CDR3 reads CASSSEGLGLTGGEQYF. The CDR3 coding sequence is TGTGCCAGCAGTTCTGAGGGACTCGGACTTACCGGGGGGGAGCAGTACTTC.

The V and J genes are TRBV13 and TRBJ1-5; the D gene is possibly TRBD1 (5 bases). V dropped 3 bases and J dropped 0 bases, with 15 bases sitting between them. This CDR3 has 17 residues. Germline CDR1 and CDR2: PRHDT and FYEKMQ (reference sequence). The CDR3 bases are TGTGCCAGCAGCTTGAGCTTAGGGGACTATAGCAATCAGCCCCAGCATTTT. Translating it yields CASSLSLGDYSNQPQHF.

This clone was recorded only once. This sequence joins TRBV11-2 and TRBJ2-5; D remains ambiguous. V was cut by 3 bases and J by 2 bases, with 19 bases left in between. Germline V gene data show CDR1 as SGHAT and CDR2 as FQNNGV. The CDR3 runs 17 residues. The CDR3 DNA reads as TGTGCCAGCAGCTTCTTTTATGAACACAGAATACAAGAGACCCAGTACTTC. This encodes CASSFFYEHRIQETQYF.

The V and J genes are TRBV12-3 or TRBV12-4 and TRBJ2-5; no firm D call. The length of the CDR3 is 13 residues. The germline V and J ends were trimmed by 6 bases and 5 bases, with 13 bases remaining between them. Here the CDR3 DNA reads TGTGCCAGCAGCCTACTACGCGGTGAGACCCAGTACTTC. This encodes CASSLLRGETQYF.

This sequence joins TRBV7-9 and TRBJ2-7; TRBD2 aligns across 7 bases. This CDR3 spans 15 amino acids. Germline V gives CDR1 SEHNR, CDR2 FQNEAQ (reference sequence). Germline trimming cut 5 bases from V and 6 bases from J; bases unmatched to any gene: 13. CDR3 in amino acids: CASSLSGLIAGEQYF. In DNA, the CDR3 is TGTGCCAGCAGCCTTAGCGGTCTAATAGCGGGCGAGCAGTACTTC.

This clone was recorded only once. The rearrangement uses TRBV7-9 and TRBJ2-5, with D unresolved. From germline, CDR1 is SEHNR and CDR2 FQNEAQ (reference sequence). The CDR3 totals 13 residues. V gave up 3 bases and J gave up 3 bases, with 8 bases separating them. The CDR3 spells CASSFRVKETQYF. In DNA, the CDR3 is TGTGCCAGCAGCTTTCGTGTTAAAGAGACCCAGTACTTC.

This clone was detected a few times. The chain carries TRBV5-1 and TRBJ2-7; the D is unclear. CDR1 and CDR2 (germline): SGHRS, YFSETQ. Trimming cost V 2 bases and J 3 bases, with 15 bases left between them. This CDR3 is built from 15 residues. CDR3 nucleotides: TGCGCCAGCAGCTTTAGTCCCGAGCTAGTCTACGAGCAGTACTTC. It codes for CASSFSPELVYEQYF.

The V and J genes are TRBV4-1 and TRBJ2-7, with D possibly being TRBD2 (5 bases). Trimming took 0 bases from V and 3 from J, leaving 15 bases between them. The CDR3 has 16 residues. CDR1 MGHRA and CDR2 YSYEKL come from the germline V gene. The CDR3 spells CASSQEEERNLYEQYF. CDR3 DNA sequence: TGCGCCAGCAGCCAAGAGGAGGAGCGGAACCTCTACGAGCAGTACTTC.

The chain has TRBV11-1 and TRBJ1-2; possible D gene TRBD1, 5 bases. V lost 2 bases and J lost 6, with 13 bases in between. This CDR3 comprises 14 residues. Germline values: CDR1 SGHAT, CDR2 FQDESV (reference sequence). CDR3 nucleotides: TGTGCCAGCAGCTTACTGGCCAGGGTCGATGGCTACACCTTC. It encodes CASSLLARVDGYTF.

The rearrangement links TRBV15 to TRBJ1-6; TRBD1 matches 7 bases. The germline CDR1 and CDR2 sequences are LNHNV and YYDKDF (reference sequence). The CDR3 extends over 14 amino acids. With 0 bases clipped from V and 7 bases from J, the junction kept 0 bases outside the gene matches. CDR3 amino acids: CATSRDRGNSPLHF. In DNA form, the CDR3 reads TGTGCCACCAGCAGAGACAGGGGGAATTCACCCCTCCACTTT. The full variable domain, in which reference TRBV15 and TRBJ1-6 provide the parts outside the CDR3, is DAMVIQNPRYQVTQFGKPVTLSCSQTLNHNVMYWYQQKSSQAPKLLFHYYDKDFNNEADTPDNFQSRRPNTSFCFLDIRSPGLGDTAMYLCATSRDRGNSPLHFGNGTRLTVT.

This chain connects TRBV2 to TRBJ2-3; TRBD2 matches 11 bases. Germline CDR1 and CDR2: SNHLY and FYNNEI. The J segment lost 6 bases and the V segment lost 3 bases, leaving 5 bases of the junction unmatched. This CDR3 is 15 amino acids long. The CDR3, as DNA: TGTGCCAGCAGTGAGTTAGCGGGAGGGATGGATACGCAGTATTTT. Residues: CASSELAGGMDTQYF.

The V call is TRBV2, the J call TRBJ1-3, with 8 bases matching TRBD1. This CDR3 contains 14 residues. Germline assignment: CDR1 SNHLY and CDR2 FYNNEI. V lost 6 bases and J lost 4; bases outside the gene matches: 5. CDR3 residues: CASRDRARGNTIYF. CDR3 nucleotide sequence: TGTGCCAGCAGGGACAGGGCACGAGGAAACACCATATATTTT.